Included here is one T cell receptor beta chain sequence, with context. This clonotype was recorded many times. The specificity of this receptor is unknown. No qualities accompany the bases; no much larger clone lies one base away. To synthesize cDNA, template-switch 5'RACE was performed with a primer carrying a 10-nucleotide random unique molecular identifier so that each TCR transcript was tagged. Every sequencing run covered 15-18 subjects and yielded more than 180 million TCR-beta sequences. The RNeasy kit was used for extraction of total RNA. Using the KAPA Real-time Library Amplification kit, TCR-beta VDJ regions were amplified with primers for the TCR constant region and the 5'RACE anchor. A first PCR added sample indexes and Illumina adaptors, after which a second PCR increased the library yield. The roughly 650 bp TCR product was size-selected on a 2% E-gel SizeSelection system after Ampure bead purification. Before pooling, library quality was assessed on a Bioanalyzer, concentration was determined with Qubit, and library quantification was performed with the Kapa Library Quantification kit. Paired-end 2 x 150 bp sequencing of the libraries was performed on an Illumina HiSeq 2500. To increase sequence diversity, roughly 24-32% phiX was spiked into each library pool. The authors' analysis ran thus. The quality-filtered reads were processed with the UMI-based MiGEC pipeline, whose error correction step removed more than 75% of the raw TCR sequences. VDJ genes were aligned to IMGT germline references, and each clonotype was defined by a unique CDR3 amino acid sequence together with V-J genes. Clonal expansion, Shannon diversity and CDR3 relatedness (CalcPairwiseDistances, ClusterSamples) were evaluated with VDJtools, and phylogenetic trees were built with CLCbio workbench. Using coefficient-of-variation modelling across technical triplicates, the study counted a clone as expanded if it had at least 8 unique UMIs. Clones were called with MiXCR by TCRdb after fastp trimmed the public reads at Q25, and only in-frame beta chains were retained. Every CDR3 protein is listed once, alongside the most common genes and DNA of its rows. The V and J calls were determined by TCRdb, not by the authors. The sample contains tens of thousands of distinct CDR3 sequences, roughly 2.5% of them found a single time. About 2.4% of the sample comes from the top ten.

Libraries from unsorted PBMCs were made from 2 million PBMCs kept in RNAlater at -80 degrees C until RNA extraction. The multiple sclerosis patients were enrolled in a US clinical protocol that used magnetic resonance imaging to evaluate disease progression. PBMCs were separated from peripheral blood using Ficoll-Hypaque density gradient centrifugation and then cryopreserved in liquid nitrogen. Per the germline V gene, SGHTA is the CDR1 and FQGNSA is the CDR2. V and J are trimmed by 5 bases and 5 bases, and the gene matches miss 5 bases of the junction. CDR3 length: 15 amino acids, cysteine to phenylalanine. CDR3 DNA only is kept here, 45 bases in frame from base 1. The data were taken from a study of neurological immune-mediated disorders (dated by TCRdb to about 2019). A note on the overall study: Of the approximately 34 multiple sclerosis patients, around 30 had relapsing-remitting MS and 3 had secondary progressive MS. Peripheral blood TCR-beta repertoires from patients with HTLV-I-associated myelopathy (HAM/TSP), patients with multiple sclerosis, and healthy controls were compared in the study using UMI-based sequencing. Longitudinal samples, technical triplicates and paired sorted CD4+ and CD8+ T-cell subsets, alongside PBMC samples, were included among the approximately 98 TCR-beta libraries. The cohort was made up of about 65 subjects, consisting of about 15 HAM/TSP patients, about 35 multiple sclerosis patients and about 20 healthy controls.

The paper as a whole reports these results and caveats: TCR clonal expansion was greatest in HAM/TSP patients and smallest in MS patients, who ranked below even healthy controls. No association of the MS cluster with clinical or MRI features was observed, and the need for larger cohorts was stated by the authors. Expanded clones from different subjects shared no identical CDR3 amino acid sequences, which suggests that TCR-beta repertoires were private in all groups. Repertoires from 18 of 34 MS patients were grouped by phylogenetic analysis into a cluster of related CDR3 sequences, suggesting a possible repertoire-level signature.

This clonotype originated in a man aged 50 or older with multiple sclerosis. Sequencing input: PBMCs. The rearranged segments are TRBV7-2 and TRBJ2-1, and TRBD2 matches 11 of the central bases. The DNA reads as follows: TGTGCCAGCAGCCCCGGGACTAGCGGTGACAATGAGCAGTTCTTC. Translated, it reads CASSPGTSGDNEQFF.